This T cell receptor beta chain was profiled in a study of T cells in Graves' hyperthyroidism and ophthalmopathy. Germline CDR1 is MNHEY and CDR2 is SVGEGT. The CDR3 length is 14 residues. Deletions cut 7 bases from V and 0 bases from J, with 9 bases between. Graves' hyperthyroidism qualified as stable when ophthalmopathy did not progress within 18 months. Reasons for excluding patients were uncontrolled infection, other autoimmune disease, pregnancy or lactation. Clinical symptoms, serum thyroxine and TRAb, thyroid ultrasound and orbital computed tomography together formed the diagnostic basis. This clonotype appeared many times. The antigen is unknown. General study points: Appearing also in blood were most of the thyroid clonotypes expanded above 0.001.

Researchers took RNA transcripts and amplified the TCR beta CDR3 regions from them. HTBI primers were the set used in a first-round RT-PCR of the TCR CDR3. TCRdb processed the multiplex PCR reads anew with MiXCR; each CDR3 protein has one entry. There are hundreds of thousands of distinct CDR3 sequences in the sample; about 15% occur only once, and roughly a tenth lies in the top ten. The sequence came from a woman aged 18-30 years with Graves' hyperthyroidism. The sequenced sample was blood. The genes are TRBV6-2 or TRBV6-3 and TRBJ2-2; D remains unclear. CDR3 in amino acids: CASTSRPNTGELFF. DNA for the CDR3: TGTGCCAGCACCTCTCGGCCGAACACCGGGGAGCTGTTTTTT.